The T cell receptor (beta chain) under discussion was sequenced for a study of blood T cell repertoires in COVID-19. Across the study: The United States, Italy and Spain supplied acute and convalescent COVID-19 samples. PBMCs, B-cell-depleted T cells, or T cells were the source of the cDNA or gDNA that made up the material.

The data were produced by immunoSEQ multiplex PCR, yet TCRdb's version contains in-frame clones alone and is incomplete. The data hold about 90,000 clones, with about three quarters observed a single time. This CDR3 is built from 15 residues. Germline CDR1 is LGHNA and CDR2 is YNFKEQ. Trimming shortened V by 0 bases and J by 1 base, and 10 bases separated the two germline ends. The material sequenced was peripheral blood. J is TRBJ2-7 and V is TRBV4-2; TRBD2 might be the D (5 bases). The TCR comes from a man between 65 and 80 years old with acute or convalescent COVID-19. This chain's CDR3 is CASSQETGGSYEQYF. The CDR3 coding sequence is TGTGCCAGCAGCCAAGAAACGGGCGGGTCCTACGAGCAGTACTTC.